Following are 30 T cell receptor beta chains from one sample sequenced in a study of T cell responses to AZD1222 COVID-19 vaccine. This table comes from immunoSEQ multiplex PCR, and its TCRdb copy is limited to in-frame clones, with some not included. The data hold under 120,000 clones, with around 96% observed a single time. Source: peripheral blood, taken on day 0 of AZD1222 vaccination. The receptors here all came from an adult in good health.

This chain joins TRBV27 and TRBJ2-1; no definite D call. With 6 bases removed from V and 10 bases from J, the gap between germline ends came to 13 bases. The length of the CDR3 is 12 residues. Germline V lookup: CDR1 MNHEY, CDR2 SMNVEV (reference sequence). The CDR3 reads CASSPDTLEQFF. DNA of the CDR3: TGTGCCAGCAGCCCTGACACTTTAGAGCAGTTCTTC.

CDR3 DNA: TGTGCCACCAGAAGGGGGGTACAAGAGACCCAGTACTTC. It translates to CATRRGVQETQYF. The chain uses TRBV18 and TRBJ2-5; D possibly matches TRBD1 or TRBD2 (6 bases each). Germline CDR1 and CDR2: KGHSH and LQKENI. The germline V and J ends were trimmed by 10 bases and 2 bases, with 14 bases remaining between them. The length of the CDR3 is 13 residues.

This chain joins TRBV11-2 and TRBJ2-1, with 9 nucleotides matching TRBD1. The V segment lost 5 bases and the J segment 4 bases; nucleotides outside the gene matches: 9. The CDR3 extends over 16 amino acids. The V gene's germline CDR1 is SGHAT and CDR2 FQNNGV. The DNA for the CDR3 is TGTGCCAGCAGCCGGACAGGGGAAGGACTTTACAATGAGCAGTTCTTC. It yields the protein CASSRTGEGLYNEQFF.

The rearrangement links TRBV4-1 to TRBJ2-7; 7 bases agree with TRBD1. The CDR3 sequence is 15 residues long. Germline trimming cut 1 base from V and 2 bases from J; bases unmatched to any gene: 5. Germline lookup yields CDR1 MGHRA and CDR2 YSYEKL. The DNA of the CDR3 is TGCGCCAGCAGCCAAGGGGGTCAGGGGGCCTACGAGCAGTACTTC. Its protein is CASSQGGQGAYEQYF.

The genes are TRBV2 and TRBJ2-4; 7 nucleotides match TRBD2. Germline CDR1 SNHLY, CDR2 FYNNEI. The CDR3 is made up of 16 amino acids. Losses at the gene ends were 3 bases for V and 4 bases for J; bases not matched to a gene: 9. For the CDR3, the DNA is TGTGCCAGCAGTGATTCCGAGGGGAGGGTGAAAAACATTCAGTACTTC. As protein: CASSDSEGRVKNIQYF. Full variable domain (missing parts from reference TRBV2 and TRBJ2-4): EPEVTQTPSHQVTQMGQEVILRCVPISNHLYFYWYRQILGQKVEFLVSFYNNEISEKSEIFDDQFSVERPDGSNFTLKIRSTKLEDSAMYFCASSDSEGRVKNIQYFGAGTRLSVL.

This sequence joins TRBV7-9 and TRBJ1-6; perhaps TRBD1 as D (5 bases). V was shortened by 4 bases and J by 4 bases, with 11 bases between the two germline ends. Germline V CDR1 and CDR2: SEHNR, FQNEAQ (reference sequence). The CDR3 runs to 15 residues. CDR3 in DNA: TGTGCCAGCAGCTCCCTTGAGGGGTATAATTCACCCCTCCACTTT. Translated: CASSSLEGYNSPLHF.

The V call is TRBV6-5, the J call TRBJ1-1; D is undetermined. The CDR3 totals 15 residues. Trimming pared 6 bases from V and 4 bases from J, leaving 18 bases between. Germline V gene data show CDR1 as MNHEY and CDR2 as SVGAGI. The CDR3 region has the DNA TGTGCCAGCAGGCGAGGTGGGCGTGGTGGCACTGAAGCTTTCTTT. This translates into CASRRGGRGGTEAFF.

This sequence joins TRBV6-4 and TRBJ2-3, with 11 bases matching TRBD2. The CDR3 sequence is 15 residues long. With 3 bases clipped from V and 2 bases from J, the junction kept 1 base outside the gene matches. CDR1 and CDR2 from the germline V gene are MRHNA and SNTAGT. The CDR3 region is CASSETSGVTDTQYF. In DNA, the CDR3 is TGTGCCAGCAGTGAGACTAGCGGGGTCACAGATACGCAGTATTTT.

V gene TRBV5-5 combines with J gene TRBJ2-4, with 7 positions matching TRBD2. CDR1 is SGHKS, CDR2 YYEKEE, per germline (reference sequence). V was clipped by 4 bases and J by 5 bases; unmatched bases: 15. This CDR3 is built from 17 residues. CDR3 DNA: TGTGCCAGCAGCGGGAGGACAACCTCCCGGGGGGAAAACATTCAGTACTTC. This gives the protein CASSGRTTSRGENIQYF.

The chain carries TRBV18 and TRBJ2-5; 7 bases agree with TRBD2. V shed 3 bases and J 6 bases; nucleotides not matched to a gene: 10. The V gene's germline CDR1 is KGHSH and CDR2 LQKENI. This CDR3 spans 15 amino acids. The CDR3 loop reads CASSPPRGGTQTQYF. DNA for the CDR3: TGTGCCAGCTCACCGCCGCGGGGAGGGACCCAGACCCAGTACTTC.

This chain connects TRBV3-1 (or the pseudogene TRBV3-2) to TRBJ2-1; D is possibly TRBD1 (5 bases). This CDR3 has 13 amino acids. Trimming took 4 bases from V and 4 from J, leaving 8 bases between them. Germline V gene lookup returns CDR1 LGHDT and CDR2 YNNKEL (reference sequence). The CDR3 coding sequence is TGTGCCAGCAGCCTAAGGGGTTACAATGAGCAGTTCTTC. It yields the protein CASSLRGYNEQFF.

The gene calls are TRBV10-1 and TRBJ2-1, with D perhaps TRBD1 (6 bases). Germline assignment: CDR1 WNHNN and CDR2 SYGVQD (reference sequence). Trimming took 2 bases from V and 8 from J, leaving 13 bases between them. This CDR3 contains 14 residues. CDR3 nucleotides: TGCGCCAGCAGTGAGACAGGGTTGAACGATGAGCAGTTCTTC. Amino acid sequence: CASSETGLNDEQFF.

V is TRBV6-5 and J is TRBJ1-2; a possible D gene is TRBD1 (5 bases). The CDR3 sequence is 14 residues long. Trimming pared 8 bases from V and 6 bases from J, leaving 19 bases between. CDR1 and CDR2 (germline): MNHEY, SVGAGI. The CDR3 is CASGRDGRVDGYTF. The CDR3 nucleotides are TGTGCCAGCGGCCGGGACGGGAGAGTAGATGGCTACACCTTC.

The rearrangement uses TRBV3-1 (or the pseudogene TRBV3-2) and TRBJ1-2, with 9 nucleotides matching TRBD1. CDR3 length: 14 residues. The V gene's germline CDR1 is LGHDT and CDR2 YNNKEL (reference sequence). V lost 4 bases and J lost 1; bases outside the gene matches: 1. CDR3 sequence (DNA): TGTGCCAGCAGCCGGGGACAGGGTAACTATGGCTACACCTTC. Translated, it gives CASSRGQGNYGYTF.

The CDR3 DNA reads as TGCAGTGTGAATGGGGAGACCCAGTACTTC. Protein sequence: CSVNGETQYF. The rearrangement joins TRBV20-1 to TRBJ2-5; D gene uncertain. V was shortened by 7 bases and J by 5 bases, with 8 bases between the two germline ends. Germline CDR1 reads DFQATT; CDR2 reads SNEGSKA (reference sequence). This CDR3 spans 10 amino acids.

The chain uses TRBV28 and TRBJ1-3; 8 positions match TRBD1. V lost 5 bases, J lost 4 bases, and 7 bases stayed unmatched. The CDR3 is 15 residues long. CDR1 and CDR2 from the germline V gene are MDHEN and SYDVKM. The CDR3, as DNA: TGTGCCAGCAGTGGCTCAGGGGGCGCGGGAAACACCATATATTTT. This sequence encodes CASSGSGGAGNTIYF.

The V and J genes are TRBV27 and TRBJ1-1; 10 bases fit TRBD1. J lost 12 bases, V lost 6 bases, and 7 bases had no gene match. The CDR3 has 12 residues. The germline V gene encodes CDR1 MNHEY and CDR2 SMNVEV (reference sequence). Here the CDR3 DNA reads TGTGCCAGCAGCTTAGGACAGGGGGGAACTTTCTTT. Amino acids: CASSLGQGGTFF.

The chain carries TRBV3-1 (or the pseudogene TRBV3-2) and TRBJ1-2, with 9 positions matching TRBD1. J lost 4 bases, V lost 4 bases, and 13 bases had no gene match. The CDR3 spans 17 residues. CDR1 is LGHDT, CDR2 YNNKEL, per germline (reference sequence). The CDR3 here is CASSRLTGGQNTYGYTF. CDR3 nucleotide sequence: TGTGCCAGCAGCCGACTGACAGGGGGTCAGAATACCTATGGCTACACCTTC.

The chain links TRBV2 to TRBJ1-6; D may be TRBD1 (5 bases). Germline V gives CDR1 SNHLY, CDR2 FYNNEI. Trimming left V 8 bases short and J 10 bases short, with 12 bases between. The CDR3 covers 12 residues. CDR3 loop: CASGGERSPLHF. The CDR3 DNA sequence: TGTGCCAGCGGGGGTGAACGCTCACCCCTCCACTTT.

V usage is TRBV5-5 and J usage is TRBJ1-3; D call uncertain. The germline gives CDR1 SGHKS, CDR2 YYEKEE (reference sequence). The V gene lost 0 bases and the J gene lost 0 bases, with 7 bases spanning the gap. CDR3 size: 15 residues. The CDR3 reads CASSLAIHSGNTIYF. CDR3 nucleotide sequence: TGTGCCAGCAGCTTGGCTATTCACTCTGGAAACACCATATATTTT.

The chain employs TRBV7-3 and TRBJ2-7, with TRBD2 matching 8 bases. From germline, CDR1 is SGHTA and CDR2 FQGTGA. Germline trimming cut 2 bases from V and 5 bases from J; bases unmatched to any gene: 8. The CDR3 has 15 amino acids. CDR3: CASSLGAGGYHEQYF. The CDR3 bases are TGTGCCAGCAGCTTAGGGGCGGGAGGTTACCACGAGCAGTACTTC.

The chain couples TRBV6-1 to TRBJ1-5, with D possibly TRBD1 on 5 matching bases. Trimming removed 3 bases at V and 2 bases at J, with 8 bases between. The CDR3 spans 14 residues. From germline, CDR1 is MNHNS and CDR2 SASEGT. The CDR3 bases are TGTGCCAGCAGTGAGTTGACAGGCAATCAGCCCCAGCATTTT. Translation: CASSELTGNQPQHF.

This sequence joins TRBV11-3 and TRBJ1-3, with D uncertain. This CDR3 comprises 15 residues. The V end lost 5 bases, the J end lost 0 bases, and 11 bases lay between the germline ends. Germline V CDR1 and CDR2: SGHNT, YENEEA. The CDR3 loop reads CASSAWAASGNTIYF. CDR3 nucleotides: TGTGCCAGCAGCGCGTGGGCAGCCTCTGGAAACACCATATATTTT.

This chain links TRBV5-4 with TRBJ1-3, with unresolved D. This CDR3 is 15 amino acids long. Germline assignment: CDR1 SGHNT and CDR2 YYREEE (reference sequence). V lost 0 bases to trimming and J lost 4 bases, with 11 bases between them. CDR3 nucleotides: TGTGCCAGCAGCTTGGCCGCAACAGCCGGAAACACCATATATTTT. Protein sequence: CASSLAATAGNTIYF.

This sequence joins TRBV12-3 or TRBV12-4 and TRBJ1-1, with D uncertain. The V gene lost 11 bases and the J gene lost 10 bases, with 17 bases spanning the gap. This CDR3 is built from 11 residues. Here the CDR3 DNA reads TGTGCCTCCAAGTCGGCGGCAGTAGCTTTCTTT. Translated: CASKSAAVAFF.

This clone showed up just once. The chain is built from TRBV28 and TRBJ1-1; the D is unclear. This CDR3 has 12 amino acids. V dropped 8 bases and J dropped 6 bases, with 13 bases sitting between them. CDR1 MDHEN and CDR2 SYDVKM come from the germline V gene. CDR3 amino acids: CASRADSPEAFF. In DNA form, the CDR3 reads TGTGCCAGCCGGGCTGACTCCCCTGAAGCTTTCTTT.

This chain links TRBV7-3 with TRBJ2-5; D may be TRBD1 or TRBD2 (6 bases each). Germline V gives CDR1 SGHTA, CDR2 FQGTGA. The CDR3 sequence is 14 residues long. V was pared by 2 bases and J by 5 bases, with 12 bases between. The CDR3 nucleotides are TGTGCCAGCAGCTTACTGGGGGGCCGGGAGACCCAGTACTTC. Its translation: CASSLLGGRETQYF.

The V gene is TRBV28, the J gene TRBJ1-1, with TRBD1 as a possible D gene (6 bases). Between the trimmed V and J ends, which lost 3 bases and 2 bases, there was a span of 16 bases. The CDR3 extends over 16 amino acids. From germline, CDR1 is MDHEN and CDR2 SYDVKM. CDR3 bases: TGTGCCAGCAGTTTCGACAGGCGAACACTAAACACTGAAGCTTTCTTT. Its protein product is CASSFDRRTLNTEAFF.

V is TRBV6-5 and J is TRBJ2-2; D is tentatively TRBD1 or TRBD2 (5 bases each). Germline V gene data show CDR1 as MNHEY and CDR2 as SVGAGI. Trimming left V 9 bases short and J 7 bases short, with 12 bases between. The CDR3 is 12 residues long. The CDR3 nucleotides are TGTGCCAGTAGGGGCGGGTTCGGGGAGCTGTTTTTT. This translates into CASRGGFGELFF.

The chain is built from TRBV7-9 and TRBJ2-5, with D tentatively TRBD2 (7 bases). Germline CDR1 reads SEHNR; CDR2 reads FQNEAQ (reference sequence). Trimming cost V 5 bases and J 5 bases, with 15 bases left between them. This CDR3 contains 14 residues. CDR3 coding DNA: TGTGCCAGCAGCGAAAGGGGGGGGCCGGAGACCCAGTACTTC. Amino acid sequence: CASSERGGPETQYF.